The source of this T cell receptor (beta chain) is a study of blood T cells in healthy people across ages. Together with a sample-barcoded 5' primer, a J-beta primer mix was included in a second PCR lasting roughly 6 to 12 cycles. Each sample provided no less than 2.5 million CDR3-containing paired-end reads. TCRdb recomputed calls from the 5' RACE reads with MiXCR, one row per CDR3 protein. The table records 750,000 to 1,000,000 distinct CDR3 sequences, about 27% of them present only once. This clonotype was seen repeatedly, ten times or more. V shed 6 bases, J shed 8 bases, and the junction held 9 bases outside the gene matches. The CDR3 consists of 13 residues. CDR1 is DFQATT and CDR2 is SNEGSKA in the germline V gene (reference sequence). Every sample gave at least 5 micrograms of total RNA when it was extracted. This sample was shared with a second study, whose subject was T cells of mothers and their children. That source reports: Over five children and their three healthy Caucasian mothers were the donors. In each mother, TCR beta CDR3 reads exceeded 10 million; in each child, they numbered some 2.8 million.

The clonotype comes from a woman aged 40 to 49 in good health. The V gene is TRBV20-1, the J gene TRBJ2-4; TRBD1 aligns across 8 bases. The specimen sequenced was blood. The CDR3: CSAPDRVIDIQYF. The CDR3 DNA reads TGCAGTGCCCCGGACAGGGTCATTGACATTCAGTACTTC.